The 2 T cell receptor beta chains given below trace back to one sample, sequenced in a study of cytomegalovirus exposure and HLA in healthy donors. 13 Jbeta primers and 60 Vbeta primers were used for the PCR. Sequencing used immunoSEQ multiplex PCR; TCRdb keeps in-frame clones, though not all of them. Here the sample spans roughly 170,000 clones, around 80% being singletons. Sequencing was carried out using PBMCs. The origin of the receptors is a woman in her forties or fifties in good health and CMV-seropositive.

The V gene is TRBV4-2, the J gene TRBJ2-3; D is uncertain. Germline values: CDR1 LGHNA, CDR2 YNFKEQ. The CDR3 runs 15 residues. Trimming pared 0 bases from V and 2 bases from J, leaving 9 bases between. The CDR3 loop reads CASSQELFPTDTQYF. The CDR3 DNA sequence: TGTGCCAGCAGCCAAGAGCTATTCCCCACAGATACGCAGTATTTT.

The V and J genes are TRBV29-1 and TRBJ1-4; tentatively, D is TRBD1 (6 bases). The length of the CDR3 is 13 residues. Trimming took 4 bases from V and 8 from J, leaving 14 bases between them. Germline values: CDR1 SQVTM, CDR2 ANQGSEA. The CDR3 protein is CSVALNRDEKLFF. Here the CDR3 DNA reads TGCAGCGTTGCCCTCAACAGGGACGAAAAACTGTTTTTT.